A single T cell receptor beta chain is shown here with its context. This sample was taken from a study of control samples from healthy donors and cancer patients. Germline-derived CDR1 and CDR2 are SNHLY and FYNNEI. The length of the CDR3 is 15 residues. V was pared by 8 bases and J by 8 bases, with 12 bases of the junction left unmatched. Using immunoSEQ multiplex PCR, the repertoire was profiled, and TCRdb retains in-frame clones only, with some absent. In the table there are around 130,000 clones, about nine tenths of which are singletons. Material for sequencing was blood. This TCR was sampled from a man between 18 and 35 years old in good health. This chain links TRBV2 with TRBJ2-1; 10 bases fit TRBD2. The CDR3 bases are TGTGCCAGCGCTCCTTCGGGACTAGCGTTTTATGAGCAGTTCTTC. Its protein product is CASAPSGLAFYEQFF. The variable domain in full, with the rest retrieved from reference TRBV2 and TRBJ2-1, is EPEVTQTPSHQVTQMGQEVILRCVPISNHLYFYWYRQILGQKVEFLVSFYNNEISEKSEIFDDQFSVERPDGSNFTLKIRSTKLEDSAMYFCASAPSGLAFYEQFFGPGTRLTVL.